Below, one TCR beta chain is given with its context. These data come from a study of control samples from healthy donors and cancer patients. With 6 bases clipped from V and 4 bases from J, the junction kept 4 bases outside the gene matches. This CDR3 has 13 residues. Germline CDR1 is WNHNN and CDR2 is SYGVQD (reference sequence). The table came from immunoSEQ multiplex PCR; TCRdb's copy has only in-frame clones and leaves some out. The sample lists 95,000 to 100,000 clones; 85% to 90% were seen once. The chain couples TRBV10-1 to TRBJ2-3; 7 nucleotides agree with TRBD1. The specimen sequenced was blood. The receptor's source is a man aged 30 to 45 in good health. For the CDR3, the DNA is TGCGCCAGCAGAAGACAGGGCTCAGATACGCAGTATTTT. Its translation: CASRRQGSDTQYF.